This record looks at one T cell receptor beta chain sequence and its context. The antigen this receptor binds is unknown. No base-level quality is on record; no much larger clone is a single base apart. The approximately 40 donors, aged about 6 to 95 years, were systemically healthy Caucasian individuals from Russia. Each donor gave ten milliliters of peripheral blood, drawn into EDTA-treated Vacutainer tubes. Ficoll-Paque density-gradient centrifugation was used to isolate PBMCs, with at least 7 million per sample. Total RNA, at least 6 micrograms per sample, was extracted from PBMCs with Trizol reagent. The percentages of naive CD45RAhigh/CD27high T cells were determined by flow cytometry on a PBMC aliquot from every donor. This sample was included in a study of blood T cells in healthy people across ages (dated by TCRdb to about 2015). The study in broad terms: Template switching captured roughly one uniquely barcoded TCR beta cDNA molecule per two T cells in model experiments. The study measured age-related changes in TCR beta repertoire diversity using deep sequencing normalized with unique cDNA molecular identifiers. The donors were split into four age groups: young (average around 15 years), middle-aged (39), aged (approximately 60) and long-lived (82). To avoid experimental bias, donors of different ages were randomly spread across the sequencing lanes. The study analyzed two additional independent replicas of 1 million unique cDNA reads from the same blood draw for two donors, one aged 18 to 30 and one aged 80 or older. Here is what the overall study found, with its caveats: A strong correlation was found between observed TCR beta diversity and the percentage of naive T cells measured by flow cytometry. Compared with the aged group, the long-lived group had more naive CD4+ T cells, fewer expanded clones and increased TCR diversity, a pattern suggesting age selection. Observed TCR beta diversity per million T cells fell roughly linearly with age, and a significant reduction was already apparent by age roughly 40. Because donor CMV infection status was unknown, age-related changes in expanded clonotypes were potentially confounded. Estimates of total diversity based on one million sequenced T cells were regarded as lower bounds and as underestimates. Bulk unsorted PBMC profiling prevented conclusive comparison of naive and antigen-experienced compartments.

Receptors were amplified or captured by 5' RACE. The sequencing machine was an Illumina HiSeq 2500. A second PCR of roughly 7 to 11 cycles was run with a J-beta primer mix and a sample-barcoded 5' primer. A template-switch 5' adaptor carrying 12 random nucleotides introduced a unique molecular identifier onto each TCR beta cDNA molecule. Each sample yielded at least 2.5 million CDR3-containing paired-end reads. The Mint cDNA synthesis kit, primed by a TRBC-specific oligonucleotide, was used to synthesize first-strand cDNA from all RNA. After uracil-DNA glycosylase treatment, a first 18-cycle PCR used universal primers M1SS and BC2_uni_R on all cDNA. The published analysis was carried out like this. For normalization, 1 million high-quality reads, each with a distinct molecular identifier, were randomly selected from each sample. Reads sharing molecular identifiers were discarded rather than binned into consensus sequences. CDR3 identification, clonotype clustering and error correction used MiTCR with a Q25 quality threshold and the strictest error-elimination algorithm. A nonparametric unseen species model with Euler transformation was used to estimate lower-bound total TCR beta diversity. The raw public reads went through TCRdb reprocessing: fastp at Q25, MiXCR clone calling, in-frame beta chains kept. Entries are consolidated by CDR3 protein sequence, retaining the most common genes and DNA. TCRdb's processing, not the authors' own work, is the source of the V and J calls. The sample has some 1.4 million distinct CDR3 sequences on record, around 39% of them singletons. The top ten clonotypes cover around 8% of the sample.

CDR1 ENHRY and CDR2 SYGVKD were looked up in the germline V gene. The CDR3 starts with the cysteine, ends with the phenylalanine, and has 15 residues. Only the CDR3 part of the read is kept: 45 bases, read in frame from the first base. The junction shows trimming of 7 bases on V and 0 bases on J, and the gene matches do not reach 9 bases of it. Sample: blood. The chain links TRBV10-3 with TRBJ2-7, with 7 bases in between that match TRBD1. The TCR was taken from a woman younger than 30 in good health. This receptor has the CDR3 CAITPDRTSSYEQYF. The sequenced DNA: TGTGCCATCACCCCGGACAGGACAAGCTCCTACGAGCAGTACTTC.